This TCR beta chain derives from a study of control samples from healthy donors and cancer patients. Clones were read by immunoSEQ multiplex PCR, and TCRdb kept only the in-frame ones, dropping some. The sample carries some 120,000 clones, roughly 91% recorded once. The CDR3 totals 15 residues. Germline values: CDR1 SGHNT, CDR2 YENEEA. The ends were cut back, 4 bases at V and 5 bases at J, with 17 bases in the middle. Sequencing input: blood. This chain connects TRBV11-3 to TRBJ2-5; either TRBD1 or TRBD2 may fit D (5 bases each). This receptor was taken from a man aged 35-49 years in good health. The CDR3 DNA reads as TGTGCCAGCAGCTCCTTGGGGCGGCTAGCTGAGACCCAGTACTTC. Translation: CASSSLGRLAETQYF.